This T cell receptor beta chain was recorded in a study of cytomegalovirus exposure and HLA in healthy donors. PCR employed 60 Vbeta and 13 Jbeta primers. The table came from immunoSEQ multiplex PCR; TCRdb's copy has only in-frame clones and leaves some out. This table holds 200,000 to 250,000 clones, about 70% found once. CDR3 length: 15 amino acids. In germline, CDR1 is MGHRA, CDR2 YSYEKL. Notes on this clone: One junction end does not reproduce the germline sequence, and a read error may be involved.

The sample consisted of PBMCs. This receptor was obtained from a woman aged 25 to 39 in good health and CMV-seronegative. The gene calls are TRBV4-1 and TRBJ2-5, with D maybe TRBD2 (6 bases). The CDR3 region has the DNA TGTGCCAGCAGTATGGGAGGTGGTCTCCAAGAGACCCAGTACTTC. Translating it yields CASSMGGGLQETQYF.